The sample holds many counts of the clone carrying this T cell receptor (beta chain). Its specificity is unknown. This specimen belongs to a study of molecular identifiers for immune sequencing clone quantification. The ends were cut back, 3 bases at V and 6 bases at J, with 6 bases in the middle. Germline loops: CDR1 SEHNR, CDR2 FQNEAQ (reference sequence). The CDR3 contains 12 residues. Sorted naive CD8 T cells, roughly 19,000 to 1,100,000, were sequenced from 10%, 30% or 50% RNA. Whole-study findings and limits: Jurkat TCR RNA from one cell was spiked into about a million naive cells, and it was reportedly detectable there. Sizes of clones that are highly expanded could be underestimated (if identical TCR molecules share a barcode).

Previously reported methods and listed TCR primers produced the bulk TCR libraries. TCRdb analysed the PCR reads with MiXCR anew, one entry per CDR3 protein. The repertoire holds 9,500 to 15,000 distinct CDR3 sequences, with around a sixth as singletons. The TCR was taken from a human donor in good health. Some libraries in this study had Jurkat cell RNA spiked in. V and J are TRBV7-9 and TRBJ1-5, with unresolved D. The sequenced material came from naive CD8+ T cells from blood, with Jurkat cell RNA spiked in. Described subset: FACS-sorted CD8+CD4-CCR7+CD45RA+ naive T cells. The DNA of the CDR3 is TGTGCCAGCAGCTTTGAAACTCAGCCCCAGCATTTT. This translates into CASSFETQPQHF.